The 30 T cell receptor beta chains below were found in one sample sequenced in a study of neurological immune-mediated disorders. TCRdb re-called the 5' RACE reads with MiXCR, one entry per CDR3 protein. The sample contains under 80,000 distinct CDR3 sequences, about 4% of which appear only once. Sequencing input: PBMCs. The receptors shown here come from a man aged 25 to 40 with multiple sclerosis.

As DNA, the CDR3 is TGTGCCAGCAGTGATGAACAGGGCGGCACAGATACGCAGTATTTT. As protein: CASSDEQGGTDTQYF. This chain uses TRBV6-4 with TRBJ2-3, with a weak D call TRBD1 (6 bases). CDR1 MRHNA and CDR2 SNTAGT come from the germline V gene. The CDR3 length is 15 residues. With 3 bases removed from V and 1 base from J, the gap between germline ends came to 11 bases.

This clonotype was found many times. This chain joins TRBV12-3 or TRBV12-4 and TRBJ1-2, with a possible D match to TRBD1 (6 bases). V was shortened by 5 bases and J by 8 bases, with 15 bases between the two germline ends. The CDR3 loop spans 13 amino acids. CDR3 nucleotides: TGTGCCAGCAGTCCTGGACAGCCCCGGGGCTACACCTTC. It codes for CASSPGQPRGYTF.

This clonotype was seen many times. The chain carries TRBV6-6 and TRBJ1-6, with TRBD1 as a possible D gene (6 bases). V lost 5 bases and J lost 0, with 11 bases in between. The CDR3 is 16 residues long. Per the germline V gene, CDR1 is MNHNY and CDR2 is SVGAGI (reference sequence). As DNA, the CDR3 is TGTGCCAGCAGTACCGACAGGTACTCCTATAATTCACCCCTCCACTTT. Residues: CASSTDRYSYNSPLHF.

On this clonotype itself: A much more abundant neighbour one base away suggests this may be a read error. The J gene is TRBJ1-2, the V gene TRBV5-1; no clear D gene. This CDR3 comprises 15 residues. Trimming took 4 bases from V and 2 from J, leaving 15 bases between them. The germline gives CDR1 SGHRS, CDR2 YFSETQ. As DNA, the CDR3 is TGCGCCAGCAGCAGACCTGGGGAAAGCAACTATGGCTACACCTTC. This translates into CASSRPGESNYGYTF.

This clonotype was seen many times. Here the CDR3 DNA reads TGCAGCGTTGAAGGGCCTACCTCCACAGATACGCAGTATTTT. The encoded protein is CSVEGPTSTDTQYF. The gene calls are TRBV29-1 and TRBJ2-3; unclear D gene. Germline values: CDR1 SQVTM, CDR2 ANQGSEA. V was shortened by 1 base and J by 2 bases, with 10 bases between the two germline ends. The CDR3 covers 14 residues.

At least ten counts were recorded for this clonotype. This chain joins TRBV5-1 and TRBJ2-5, with 7 bases that match TRBD1. The ends lost 4 bases at V and 2 bases at J; junction bases unmatched: 2. The CDR3 has 13 residues. Germline CDR1 SGHRS, CDR2 YFSETQ. The CDR3 DNA reads TGCGCCAGCAGCGGGACAGCACAAGAGACCCAGTACTTC. It codes for CASSGTAQETQYF. Drawing the rest from reference TRBV5-1 and TRBJ2-5, the complete variable domain is KAGVTQTPRYLIKTRGQQVTLSCSPISGHRSVSWYQQTPGQGLQFLFEYFSETQRNKGNFPGRFSGRQFSNSRSEMNVSTLELGDSALYLCASSGTAQETQYFGPGTRLLVL.

This clonotype was detected many times. The chain carries TRBV29-1 and TRBJ1-1; unclear D gene. Per germline, CDR1 SQVTM and CDR2 ANQGSEA. The CDR3 runs 14 residues. The germline V and J ends were trimmed by 6 bases and 1 base, with 15 bases remaining between them. CDR3 loop: CSVGEGISNTEAFF. DNA of the CDR3: TGCAGCGTCGGTGAGGGAATCTCGAACACTGAAGCTTTCTTT.

This clonotype has ten or more counts. The CDR3 region has the DNA TGCGCCAGCAGCTTGAGGGGCATCGGGGGTGAAGCTTTCTTT. This sequence encodes CASSLRGIGGEAFF. This chain joins TRBV5-1 and TRBJ1-1, with D tentatively TRBD1 (5 bases). CDR3 length equals 14 residues. V was cut by 1 base and J by 7 bases, with 14 bases left in between. Germline V lookup: CDR1 SGHRS, CDR2 YFSETQ.

The table lists this clonotype with many counts. CDR3 DNA: TGTGCCAGCAGCTTACTGACAGGGCTTTCTAACTATGGCTACACCTTC. Translating it yields CASSLLTGLSNYGYTF. J is TRBJ1-2 and V is TRBV7-9; the match to TRBD1 covers 7 bases. From germline, CDR1 is SEHNR and CDR2 FQNEAQ (reference sequence). With V trimmed by 2 bases and J by 0 bases, 6 bases remained unmatched. This CDR3 has 16 amino acids. Full variable domain (outside the CDR3, taken from reference TRBV7-9 and TRBJ1-2): DTGVSQNPRHKITKRGQNVTFRCDPISEHNRLYWYRQTLGQGPEFLTYFQNEAQLEKSRLLSDRFSAERPKGSFSTLEIQRTEQGDSAMYLCASSLLTGLSNYGYTFGSGTRLTVV.

This clonotype was recorded many times. The gene calls are TRBV2 and TRBJ2-1; TRBD1 agrees at 8 bases. CDR1 SNHLY and CDR2 FYNNEI come from the germline V gene. Unmatched junction bases numbered 14, after V lost 6 bases and J lost 7 bases. This CDR3 comprises 16 residues. CDR3 protein: CASRHPGQAILNEQFF. CDR3 nucleotide sequence: TGTGCCAGCAGGCACCCGGGACAGGCGATCCTAAATGAGCAGTTCTTC. The full variable domain, in which reference TRBV2 and TRBJ2-1 provide the parts outside the CDR3, is EPEVTQTPSHQVTQMGQEVILRCVPISNHLYFYWYRQILGQKVEFLVSFYNNEISEKSEIFDDQFSVERPDGSNFTLKIRSTKLEDSAMYFCASRHPGQAILNEQFFGPGTRLTVL.

This clonotype was seen repeatedly, ten times or more. CDR3 DNA sequence: TGTGCCACCGCCCCAAGTTCTAACTATGGCTACACCTTC. Translating gives CATAPSSNYGYTF. This chain joins TRBV2 and TRBJ1-2; D remains ambiguous. Germline V lookup: CDR1 SNHLY, CDR2 FYNNEI. The CDR3 runs 13 residues. Trimming shortened V by 10 bases and J by 0 bases, and 12 bases separated the two germline ends.

This clonotype was counted many times. The chain combines TRBV12-3 or TRBV12-4 with TRBJ2-1; TRBD2 aligns across 9 bases. J was trimmed by 3 bases and V by 6 bases; bases with no gene match: 6. This CDR3 spans 15 amino acids. The CDR3 loop is CASSRRGGLYNEQFF. The DNA of the CDR3 is TGTGCCAGCAGCCGGCGGGGGGGTCTCTACAATGAGCAGTTCTTC.

This clonotype occurred many times. The rearrangement links TRBV29-1 to TRBJ2-3, with 8 bases fitting TRBD2. J gave up 12 bases and V 4 bases, and 3 bases lay outside the gene matches. Germline loops: CDR1 SQVTM, CDR2 ANQGSEA. CDR3 length: 10 amino acids. Here the CDR3 reads CSVGRGVQYF. CDR3 in DNA: TGCAGCGTTGGGCGGGGGGTACAGTATTTT.

This clonotype was counted ten times or more. The V and J genes are TRBV7-9 and TRBJ2-1, with D possibly being TRBD1 (6 bases). The CDR3 has 15 amino acids. The V gene's germline CDR1 is SEHNR and CDR2 FQNEAQ (reference sequence). V was trimmed by 5 bases and J by 0 bases, leaving 11 bases between them. The CDR3: CASSPSGDSYNEQFF. In DNA, the CDR3 is TGTGCCAGCAGCCCATCAGGGGACTCCTACAATGAGCAGTTCTTC. The full variable domain, completed using reference TRBV7-9 and TRBJ2-1, is DTGVSQNPRHKITKRGQNVTFRCDPISEHNRLYWYRQTLGQGPEFLTYFQNEAQLEKSRLLSDRFSAERPKGSFSTLEIQRTEQGDSAMYLCASSPSGDSYNEQFFGPGTRLTVL.

This clonotype was counted at least ten times. The chain links TRBV6-1 to TRBJ2-3, with D maybe TRBD2 (6 bases). In germline, CDR1 is MNHNS, CDR2 SASEGT. The CDR3 runs 16 residues. V dropped 6 bases and J dropped 2 bases, with 18 bases sitting between them. As DNA, the CDR3 is TGTGCCAGCAGCGATCCCCACCGGGACTCCACAGATACGCAGTATTTT. It specifies CASSDPHRDSTDTQYF.

This clonotype was recorded at least ten times. The V and J genes are TRBV5-1 and TRBJ2-1; TRBD2 matches 12 bases. Germline V lookup: CDR1 SGHRS, CDR2 YFSETQ. The V gene end was trimmed by 4 bases and the J gene end by 9 bases; junction bases not matched to a gene: 8. The CDR3 extends over 15 amino acids. The DNA for the CDR3 is TGCGCCAGCAGCAAGACTAGCGGGGGTGCCGCTGAGCAGTTCTTC. This codes for CASSKTSGGAAEQFF.

This clonotype was detected ten times or more. The chain employs TRBV5-1 and TRBJ1-2; D call uncertain. Germline V gene data show CDR1 as SGHRS and CDR2 as YFSETQ. V was trimmed by 0 bases and J by 0 bases, leaving 9 bases between them. The CDR3 covers 15 residues. The CDR3 protein is CASSLGHTANYGYTF. CDR3 nucleotides: TGCGCCAGCAGCTTGGGGCACACCGCTAACTATGGCTACACCTTC.

A word on this clonotype: A much larger clone lies one base from this, so it may be a read error. The chain joins TRBV12-3 or TRBV12-4 to TRBJ1-1, with D uncertain. V lost 2 bases and J lost 2, with 9 bases in between. The length of the CDR3 is 14 residues. The CDR3 here is CASSLMASNTEAFF. Written as DNA, the CDR3 is TGTGCCAGCAGTTTAATGGCCAGTAACACTGAAGCTTTCTTT.

This clonotype was counted ten times or more. The gene calls are TRBV5-1 and TRBJ2-6; possible D gene TRBD2, 6 bases. Germline V CDR1 and CDR2: SGHRS, YFSETQ. Trimming left V 4 bases short and J 1 base short, with 12 bases between. This CDR3 is 16 amino acids long. In nucleotides, the CDR3 is TGCGCCAGCAGCGCCTCTGGGGGGTCTGGGGCCAACGTCCTGACTTTC. It translates to CASSASGGSGANVLTF.

This clonotype was detected ten times or more. The J gene is TRBJ1-2, the V gene TRBV12-3 or TRBV12-4; tentative D call: TRBD1 (6 bases). V lost 4 bases and J lost 3, with 12 bases in between. CDR3 length: 14 residues. The CDR3 region has the DNA TGTGCCAGCAGTTCTACAGGGTGGGACTATGGCTACACCTTC. Its translation: CASSSTGWDYGYTF.

This clonotype was picked up many times. The DNA of the CDR3 is TGCAGTGCTGTCCCCGGCGCGGCGGCCAATGAGCAGTTCTTC. Encoded protein: CSAVPGAAANEQFF. V and J are TRBV20-1 and TRBJ2-1, with no clear D. V gave up 5 bases and J gave up 6 bases, with 17 bases separating them. Germline V gives CDR1 DFQATT, CDR2 SNEGSKA (reference sequence). This CDR3 contains 14 residues.

This clonotype has at least ten counts. V is TRBV4-2 and J is TRBJ2-1; D not certain. Germline V gene sequence: CDR1 LGHNA, CDR2 YNFKEQ. CDR3 length equals 14 residues. V lost 3 bases and J lost 6, with 12 bases in between. DNA for the CDR3: TGTGCCAGCAGCCAGTCTTCTAGAGGCAATGAGCAGTTCTTC. Its translation is CASSQSSRGNEQFF.

This clonotype was seen a few times. Mismatch with germline at one junction end may stem from a read error. CDR3 sequence reads: CASSLGDYVYEHYF. CDR3 DNA sequence: TGCGCCAGCAGCTTGGGGGACTACGTCTACGAGCATTACTTC. The chain has TRBV5-1 and TRBJ2-7; TRBD2 aligns across 7 bases. The V gene's germline CDR1 is SGHRS and CDR2 YFSETQ. The CDR3 has 14 amino acids.

There are many counts of this clonotype. This rearrangement joins TRBV10-3 to TRBJ2-2, with 7 nucleotides matching TRBD2. Germline-derived CDR1 and CDR2 are ENHRY and SYGVKD. This CDR3 spans 14 amino acids. Trimming cost V 3 bases and J 4 bases; bases outside gene matches: 2. The CDR3 here is CAISELASTGELFF. CDR3 in DNA: TGTGCCATCAGTGAACTAGCGAGCACCGGGGAGCTGTTTTTT.

This clonotype has a count of ten or more. The chain links TRBV11-2 to TRBJ1-2; D might be TRBD1 (5 bases). The germline V and J ends were trimmed by 5 bases and 9 bases, with 19 bases remaining between them. The CDR3 is 14 amino acids. Germline assignment: CDR1 SGHAT and CDR2 FQNNGV. CDR3 coding DNA: TGTGCCAGCAGCGGGAGGCAGGGACCCTCCAGCTACACCTTC. As protein: CASSGRQGPSSYTF.

This clonotype was seen many times. J is TRBJ1-1 and V is TRBV5-5, with 7 positions matching TRBD1. Trimming took 4 bases from V and 3 from J; bases not matched to a gene: 9. Germline V lookup: CDR1 SGHKS, CDR2 YYEKEE (reference sequence). This CDR3 has 15 residues. The CDR3 sequence is CASSRQGPLDTEAFF. In nucleotides, the CDR3 is TGTGCCAGCAGCCGACAGGGCCCGTTGGACACTGAAGCTTTCTTT.

This clonotype was counted many times. The chain carries TRBV12-3 or TRBV12-4 and TRBJ2-7; the D is unclear. The CDR3 spans 16 residues. V lost 0 bases, J lost 2 bases, and 14 bases lay in between. CDR3 sequence (DNA): TGTGCCAGCAGTTTAGCGCCAGACCTAACCACCTACGAGCAGTACTTC. Amino acid sequence: CASSLAPDLTTYEQYF.

The sample holds many counts of this clonotype. The chain carries TRBV9 and TRBJ2-2; TRBD2 matches at 8 bases. The CDR3 consists of 20 residues. J lost 2 bases, V lost 5 bases, and 20 bases had no gene match. Germline V gives CDR1 SGDLS, CDR2 YYNGEE. The DNA for the CDR3 is TGTGCCAGCAGTCACCGCCGGGAGCGCGGGGGGTTGCCCAACACCGGGGAGCTGTTTTTT. It is translated as CASSHRRERGGLPNTGELFF.

This clonotype has at least ten counts. This sequence joins TRBV12-3 or TRBV12-4 and TRBJ2-1; maybe TRBD2 (5 bases). This CDR3 spans 17 amino acids. V lost 2 bases to trimming and J lost 0 bases, with 14 bases between them. CDR3 sequence (DNA): TGTGCCAGCAGTTTAATTGGGCTTACTAGCTCCTACAATGAGCAGTTCTTC. Translation gives CASSLIGLTSSYNEQFF.

The J gene is TRBJ2-5, the V gene TRBV20-1; TRBD2 agrees at 11 bases. The CDR3 has 16 residues. Germline V gives CDR1 DFQATT, CDR2 SNEGSKA (reference sequence). The V and J ends lost 5 bases and 2 bases, in that order; junction bases with no gene match: 10. CDR3 loop: CSALPGLAAIQETQYF. CDR3 DNA sequence: TGCAGTGCTCTTCCGGGACTAGCGGCGATACAAGAGACCCAGTACTTC.